The 9 T cell receptor beta chains below were found in one sample sequenced in a study of T cells in localized non-small cell lung cancer (dated by TCRdb to the early 2020s). Library prep was done by the immunoSEQ multiplex PCR assay. TCRdb holds this immuneACCESS table with in-frame rearrangements only. Some clones are missing; in checked studies, unresolved V genes explain under half, and the rest has no known cause. The table for this sample lists tens of thousands of clones; about three quarters of them were counted only once. Approximately 21% of the sample goes to the ten largest clones. The source was PBMCs, collected before any cancer treatment. The receptor source for this set is a man aged 35-75 years with stage II squamous cell lung carcinoma.

The chain carries TRBV4-1 and TRBJ2-1; a weak D match, TRBD1 (6 bases). Looked up from germline, CDR1 is MGHRA and CDR2 is YSYEKL. Trimming shortened V by 2 bases and J by 5 bases, and 22 bases separated the two germline ends. The CDR3 covers 18 residues. The CDR3 nucleotides are TGCGCCAGCAGCCAAAACCTGGCCCAGGGGACAAAACACAATGAGCAGTTCTTC. Translating gives CASSQNLAQGTKHNEQFF.

The chain links TRBV4-3 to TRBJ1-4, with D hard to call. Per germline, CDR1 LGHNA and CDR2 YSLEER. This CDR3 comprises 16 residues. V lost 2 bases and J lost 3, with 13 bases in between. The CDR3 nucleotides read TGCGCCAGCAGCCAAATCTTCACGGAAGCTAATGAAAAACTGTTTTTT. Its translation is CASSQIFTEANEKLFF.

V gene TRBV7-9 combines with J gene TRBJ1-4; D is ambiguous. Trimming removed 3 bases at V and 5 bases at J, with 10 bases between. The CDR3 contains 14 residues. Germline CDR1 is SEHNR and CDR2 is FQNEAQ (reference sequence). CDR3 sequence (DNA): TGTGCCAGCAGCTTGTCACAGTTAAATGAAAAACTGTTTTTT. It translates to CASSLSQLNEKLFF.

This sequence joins TRBV4-2 and TRBJ2-3, with TRBD2 matching over 8 bases. The CDR3 is made up of 17 amino acids. Germline V gene sequence: CDR1 LGHNA, CDR2 YNFKEQ. V lost 1 base to trimming and J lost 2 bases; unmatched junction nucleotides: 8. The CDR3 sequence is CASSQATSDKFTDTQYF. The CDR3 DNA is TGTGCCAGCAGCCAAGCGACTAGCGACAAATTCACAGATACGCAGTATTTT.

V and J are TRBV25-1 and TRBJ2-7; TRBD1 agrees at 9 bases. Looked up from germline, CDR1 is MGHDK and CDR2 is SYGVNS. CDR3 size: 14 residues. V shed 5 bases and J 4 bases; nucleotides not matched to a gene: 6. The CDR3 here is CASSREQGAYEQYF. The DNA of the CDR3 is TGTGCCAGCAGTCGTGAACAGGGGGCTTACGAGCAGTACTTC.

The genes are TRBV5-1 and TRBJ2-1; 7 bases align to TRBD1. Germline CDR1 is SGHRS and CDR2 is YFSETQ. V shed 3 bases and J 10 bases; nucleotides not matched to a gene: 10. The CDR3 contains 14 residues. As DNA, the CDR3 is TGCGCCAGCAGCTCCAGGACAGGCCCAGAGGAGCAGTTCTTC. Protein product: CASSSRTGPEEQFF.

The chain recombines TRBV2 with TRBJ2-7, with 7 bases aligning to TRBD1. The junction had 12 bases not matched to a gene; V was cut back by 11 bases and J by 2 bases. Per the germline V gene, CDR1 is SNHLY and CDR2 is FYNNEI. CDR3 length: 14 amino acids. The CDR3 sequence is CAGRQGSNAYEQYF. DNA for the CDR3: TGTGCCGGTCGACAGGGAAGTAATGCCTACGAGCAGTACTTC.

In this sample, this clone turned up once. The same CDR3 can be traced to other DNA sequences in this sample. The chain has TRBV5-6 and TRBJ1-5, with no clear D. Per germline, CDR1 SGHDT and CDR2 YYEEEE. V was clipped by 0 bases and J by 0 bases, with 4 bases between them. The CDR3 has 14 residues. DNA of the CDR3: TGTGCCAGCAGCTTGGTCCATAGCAATCAGCCCCAGCATTTT. Protein sequence: CASSLVHSNQPQHF.

This chain connects TRBV7-3 to TRBJ2-1; TRBD2 might be the D (6 bases). There are 12 residues in the CDR3. The germline V and J ends were trimmed by 4 bases and 7 bases, with 8 bases remaining between them. CDR1 is SGHTA and CDR2 is FQGTGA in the germline V gene. CDR3 loop: CASSSAGNEQFF. CDR3 sequence (DNA): TGTGCCAGCAGCTCCGCGGGGAATGAGCAGTTCTTC.